Listed here are 15 T cell receptor beta chains from one sample, sequenced in a study of PD-1 blockade in classical Hodgkin lymphoma. The assay was immunoSEQ multiplex PCR, and TCRdb's table has in-frame clones only and misses some. The sample has around 46,000 clones, less than 85% seen once. Each patient relapsed following autologous stem cell transplantation, and prior brentuximab vedotin exposure differed. The sequencing used peripheral blood mononuclear cells (PBMCs), collected before the second cycle of nivolumab. The receptors come from a human donor with classical Hodgkin lymphoma.

The chain couples TRBV19 to TRBJ2-4; D possibly corresponds to TRBD1 (6 bases). The length of the CDR3 is 16 residues. The germline V gene encodes CDR1 LNHDA and CDR2 SQIVND (reference sequence). V lost 3 bases and J lost 0, with 12 bases in between. This chain's CDR3 is CASSIDRRLAKNIQYF. CDR3 DNA sequence: TGTGCCAGTAGTATTGACAGGCGTTTAGCCAAAAACATTCAGTACTTC.

The chain uses TRBV7-9 and TRBJ1-1; D remains ambiguous. CDR3 length: 14 amino acids. Germline CDR1 SEHNR, CDR2 FQNEAQ (reference sequence). V shed 2 bases and J shed 0 bases, with 7 bases lying between them. CDR3 residues: CASSLRVLNTEAFF. For the CDR3, the DNA is TGTGCCAGCAGCTTAAGAGTCTTGAACACTGAAGCTTTCTTT.

This clone was observed a single time. The chain couples TRBV9 to TRBJ2-1; D gene unclear. Germline V gives CDR1 SGDLS, CDR2 YYNGEE. The CDR3 extends over 15 amino acids. V lost 4 bases to trimming and J lost 6 bases, with 17 bases between them. The DNA for the CDR3 is TGTGCCAGCAGCTCCCGGCCCCTCAAAGGCAATGAGCAGTTCTTC. Translation: CASSSRPLKGNEQFF.

V and J are TRBV30 and TRBJ2-7, with D perhaps being TRBD1 or TRBD2 (5 bases each). CDR1 GTSNPN and CDR2 SVGIG come from the germline V gene (reference sequence). With 7 bases removed from V and 1 base from J, the gap between germline ends came to 11 bases. This CDR3 is 12 amino acids long. The CDR3 DNA follows: TGTGCCTTCCGGGGCGGATCCTACGAGCAGTACTTC. It is translated as CAFRGGSYEQYF.

This chain uses TRBV5-4 with TRBJ2-2; no clear D gene. The CDR3 length is 16 residues. The ends were cut back, 4 bases at V and 6 bases at J, with 19 bases in the middle. The germline V gene has CDR1 SGHNT and CDR2 YYREEE (reference sequence). The CDR3 spells CASSPFRTVSAGELFF. The CDR3 DNA reads as TGTGCCAGCAGCCCATTTAGAACTGTATCGGCCGGGGAGCTGTTTTTT.

CDR3 residues: CARGRGKGYGYTF. The CDR3 nucleotides are TGTGCCAGGGGGAGGGGAAAGGGCTATGGCTACACCTTC. The rearrangement joins TRBV7-3 to TRBJ1-2; D possibly corresponds to TRBD1 (5 bases). The CDR3 has 13 residues. Between the trimmed V and J ends, which lost 9 bases and 4 bases, there was a span of 15 bases. The germline V gene encodes CDR1 SGHTA and CDR2 FQGTGA.

This chain uses TRBV9 with TRBJ2-3, with 8 bases matching TRBD2. V trimming: 4 bases; J trimming: 9 bases; junction bases outside the gene matches: 16. The CDR3 extends over 16 amino acids. Per germline, CDR1 SGDLS and CDR2 YYNGEE. In nucleotides, the CDR3 is TGTGCCAGCAGCACACATAGCGGGACGAGCCAGGGGACGCAGTATTTT. Its translation is CASSTHSGTSQGTQYF.

CDR3 region: CASSPPPGNTEAFF. The CDR3 DNA sequence: TGTGCCAGCAGTCCGCCGCCGGGTAACACTGAAGCTTTCTTT. J is TRBJ1-1 and V is TRBV27; D is unclear. V was clipped by 5 bases and J by 2 bases, with 12 bases between them. Looked up from germline, CDR1 is MNHEY and CDR2 is SMNVEV (reference sequence). The CDR3 consists of 14 residues.

This rearrangement joins TRBV7-2 to TRBJ1-5; 8 bases align to TRBD1. V lost 1 base and J lost 6; bases outside the gene matches: 8. Per germline, CDR1 SGHTA and CDR2 FQGNSA. The CDR3 contains 16 residues. CDR3 DNA: TGTGCCAGCAGCTTAGTCGGTGCAGGGGGCGGTCAGCCCCAGCATTTT. Protein: CASSLVGAGGGQPQHF.

The chain has TRBV6-5 and TRBJ2-2; 12 positions agree with TRBD2. V lost 8 bases and J lost 6; bases outside the gene matches: 4. Germline lookup yields CDR1 MNHEY and CDR2 SVGAGI. CDR3 length: 14 amino acids. The CDR3 protein is CASGLAGGPGELFF. CDR3 bases: TGTGCCAGCGGGCTAGCGGGGGGGCCCGGGGAGCTGTTTTTT.

This clone occurred once. CDR3 nucleotide sequence: TGCGCCAGCAGCCTGGGACAGACGAACACTGAAGCTTTCTTT. Translation: CASSLGQTNTEAFF. The chain is built from TRBV5-1 and TRBJ1-1; 7 bases fit TRBD1. The germline CDR1 and CDR2 sequences are SGHRS and YFSETQ. The CDR3 covers 14 residues. Losses at the gene ends were 4 bases for V and 1 base for J; bases not matched to a gene: 4.

This rearrangement joins TRBV5-4 to TRBJ1-5; D remains ambiguous. V lost 1 base and J lost 6, with 5 bases in between. CDR1 is SGHNT and CDR2 is YYREEE in the germline V gene (reference sequence). This CDR3 is built from 12 residues. CDR3 region: CASSLMGQPQHF. In DNA, the CDR3 is TGTGCCAGCAGCTTGATGGGTCAGCCCCAGCATTTT.

The chain links TRBV5-1 to TRBJ1-2; TRBD1 aligns across 7 bases. Losses at the gene ends were 0 bases for V and 4 bases for J; bases not matched to a gene: 3. The CDR3 covers 14 residues. The germline V gene has CDR1 SGHRS and CDR2 YFSETQ. The CDR3 sequence: CASSLARGGYGYTF. The DNA for the CDR3 is TGCGCCAGCAGCTTGGCCAGGGGGGGCTATGGCTACACCTTC.

The V and J genes are TRBV27 and TRBJ1-2; 9 bases map to TRBD1. This CDR3 comprises 14 residues. The germline gives CDR1 MNHEY, CDR2 SMNVEV (reference sequence). The J segment lost 7 bases and the V segment lost 3 bases, leaving 6 bases of the junction unmatched. The CDR3 coding sequence is TGTGCCAGCAGTTTCAACAGGGGGCAGGGTGGCTACACCTTC. This encodes CASSFNRGQGGYTF.

The chain employs TRBV7-9 and TRBJ2-5, with 15 bases that match TRBD2. The germline gives CDR1 SEHNR, CDR2 FQNEAQ (reference sequence). J was trimmed by 3 bases and V by 1 base; bases with no gene match: 0. The CDR3 sequence is 16 residues long. This chain's CDR3 is CASSLGTSGGEETQYF. CDR3 nucleotides: TGTGCCAGCAGCTTAGGGACTAGCGGGGGGGAAGAGACCCAGTACTTC.